The clone carrying this T cell receptor (beta chain) was seen more than once but under ten times. The antigen remains unidentified. Germline V gives CDR1 SGHRS, CDR2 YFSETQ. V shed 2 bases, J shed 6 bases, and the junction held 14 bases outside the gene matches. The CDR3 sequence is 18 residues long. Presence of unique molecular identifiers characterized the TCR beta cDNA libraries. T cells, roughly 0.9 to 11 million of them, yielded about half a million cDNA molecules. One entry per CDR3 protein results from TCRdb running MiXCR on the PCR reads. This sample has about 620,000 distinct CDR3 sequences, with around 44% found just once. The data were obtained in a study of post-analysis software for immune sequencing data. Study-wide context: Several disease courses (relapsing-remitting, secondary progressive and progressive-relapsing) of multiple sclerosis were included.

Study-wide points: With F measure, samples from one preparation batch clustered together strongly. Multiple sclerosis patients had significantly lower normalized Chao1 diversity than controls. Included in a set of roughly 5 TRBV segments more frequent in patients than controls were TRBV5-6, TRBV5-1 and TRBV20-1.

The material sequenced was blood. V is TRBV5-1 and J is TRBJ2-1, with TRBD2 matching over 10 bases. The clonotype was recovered from a girl between 10 and 17 years old with multiple sclerosis. The CDR3 DNA reads TGCGCCAGCAGCTTACATTTGATAGCTAGCGGGAGTGGCAATGAGCAGTTCTTC. Encoded protein: CASSLHLIASGSGNEQFF.